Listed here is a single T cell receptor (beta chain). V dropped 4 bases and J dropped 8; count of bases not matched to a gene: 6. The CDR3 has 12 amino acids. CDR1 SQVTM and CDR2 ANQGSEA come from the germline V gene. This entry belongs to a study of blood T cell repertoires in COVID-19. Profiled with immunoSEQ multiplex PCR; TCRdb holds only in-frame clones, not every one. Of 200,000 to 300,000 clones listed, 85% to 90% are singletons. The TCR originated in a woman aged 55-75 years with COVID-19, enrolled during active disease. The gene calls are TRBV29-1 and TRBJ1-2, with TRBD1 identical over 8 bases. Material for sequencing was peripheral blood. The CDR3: CSVVTGEQGYTF. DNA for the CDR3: TGCAGCGTTGTGACAGGGGAGCAGGGCTACACCTTC.